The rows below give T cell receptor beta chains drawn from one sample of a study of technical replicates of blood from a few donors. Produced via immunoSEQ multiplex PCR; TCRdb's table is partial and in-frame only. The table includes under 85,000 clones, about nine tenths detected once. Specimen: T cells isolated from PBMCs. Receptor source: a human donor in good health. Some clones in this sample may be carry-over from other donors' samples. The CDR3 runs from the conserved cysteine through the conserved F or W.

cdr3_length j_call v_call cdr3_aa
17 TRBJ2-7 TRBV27 CASTVYGTGSLVSEQYF
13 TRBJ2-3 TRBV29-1 CSVETVVADTQYF
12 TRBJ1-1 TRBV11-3 CASSLQDTEAFF
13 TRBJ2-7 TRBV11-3 CASRQGASYEQYF
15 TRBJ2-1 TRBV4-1 CASSKPQSSYNEQFF
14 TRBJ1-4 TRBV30 CAWGGQLGGEKLFF
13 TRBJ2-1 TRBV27 CASSTQGYNEQFF
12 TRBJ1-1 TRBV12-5 CASAGVNTEAFF
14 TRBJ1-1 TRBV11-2 CASSLEAGGSEAFF
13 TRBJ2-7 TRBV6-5 CASKLMSSYEQYF
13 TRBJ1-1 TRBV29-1 CSVLERSGHEAFF
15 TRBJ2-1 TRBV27 CASSAGTSLYNEQFF
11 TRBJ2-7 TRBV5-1 CASSPGQVQYF
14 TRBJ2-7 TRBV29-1 CSVRVAGQGGEQYF
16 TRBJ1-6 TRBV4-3 CASSRVWSSYNSPLHF
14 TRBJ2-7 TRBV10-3 CAISDPLQGPEQYF
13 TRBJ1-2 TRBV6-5 CASSPHRDYGYTF
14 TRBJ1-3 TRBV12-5 CASGSPGQGNTIYF
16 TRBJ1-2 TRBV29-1 CSVEDAAKGASDGYTF
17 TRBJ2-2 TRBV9 CASSVRTSGRAAGELFF
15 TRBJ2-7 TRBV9 CASSVGGTGFDEQYF
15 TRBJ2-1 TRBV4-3 CASSHRGVEYNEQFF
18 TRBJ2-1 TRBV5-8 CASSLGTSGRPTYNEQFF
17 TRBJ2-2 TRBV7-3 CASSYASGTGFTGELFF
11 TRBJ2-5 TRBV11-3 CASRAQETQYF
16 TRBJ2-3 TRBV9 CASSVFGSSDTDTQYF
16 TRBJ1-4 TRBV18 CASSPFRDTLNEKLFF
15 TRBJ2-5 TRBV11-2 CASSVDGVGQETQYF
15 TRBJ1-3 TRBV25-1 CASSSRQKSGNTIYF
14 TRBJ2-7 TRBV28 CASSFGGWSYEQYF
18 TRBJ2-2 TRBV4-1 CASSQQFGAGGYAGELFF
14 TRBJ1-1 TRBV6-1 CASRMDSRYTEAFF
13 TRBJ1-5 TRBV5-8 CASWRRGNQPQHF
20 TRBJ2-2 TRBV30 CAWRGLQDRGKFANTGELFF
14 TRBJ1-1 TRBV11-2 CASTLQQGYTEAFF
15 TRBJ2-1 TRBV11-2 CASSPPTTPYNEQFF
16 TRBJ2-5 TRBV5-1 CASSFRAGGPGETQYF
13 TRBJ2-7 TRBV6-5 CASSLRDHYEQYF
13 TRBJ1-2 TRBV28 CASRGGGYYGYTF
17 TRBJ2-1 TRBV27 CASGFLALAAGGNEQFF
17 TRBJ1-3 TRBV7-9 CASSLARADVSGNTIYF
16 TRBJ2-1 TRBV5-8 CASSLFTSGIYNEQFF
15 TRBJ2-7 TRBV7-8 CASSPPGQGVHEQYF
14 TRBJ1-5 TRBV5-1 CASSLVSGNQPQHF
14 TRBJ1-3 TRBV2 CASSVRVSGNTIYF
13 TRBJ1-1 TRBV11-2 CASSRAGATEAFF
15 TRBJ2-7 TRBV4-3 CASSQTREAAYEQYF
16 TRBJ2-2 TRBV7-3 CASSLGLAGGTGELFF
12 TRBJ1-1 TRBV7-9 CASSHDKLVTFF